This T cell receptor (beta chain) was recorded in a study of technical replicates of blood from several donors. The J segment lost 7 bases and the V segment lost 6 bases, leaving 16 bases of the junction unmatched. Per germline, CDR1 WNHNN and CDR2 SYGVQD (reference sequence). The CDR3 consists of 16 residues. Sequenced by immunoSEQ multiplex PCR; TCRdb stores in-frame clones only, minus some. This sample has about 70,000 clones, with just under 95% found just once. Sequenced: T cells isolated from PBMCs. The clonotype originates from a human donor in good health. The chain joins TRBV10-1 to TRBJ1-1; 8 nucleotides line up with TRBD1. CDR3 bases: TGCGCCAGCAGCCTGAACCCGGGACAGGAAAGGGGTGAAGCTTTCTTT. Its protein is CASSLNPGQERGEAFF.